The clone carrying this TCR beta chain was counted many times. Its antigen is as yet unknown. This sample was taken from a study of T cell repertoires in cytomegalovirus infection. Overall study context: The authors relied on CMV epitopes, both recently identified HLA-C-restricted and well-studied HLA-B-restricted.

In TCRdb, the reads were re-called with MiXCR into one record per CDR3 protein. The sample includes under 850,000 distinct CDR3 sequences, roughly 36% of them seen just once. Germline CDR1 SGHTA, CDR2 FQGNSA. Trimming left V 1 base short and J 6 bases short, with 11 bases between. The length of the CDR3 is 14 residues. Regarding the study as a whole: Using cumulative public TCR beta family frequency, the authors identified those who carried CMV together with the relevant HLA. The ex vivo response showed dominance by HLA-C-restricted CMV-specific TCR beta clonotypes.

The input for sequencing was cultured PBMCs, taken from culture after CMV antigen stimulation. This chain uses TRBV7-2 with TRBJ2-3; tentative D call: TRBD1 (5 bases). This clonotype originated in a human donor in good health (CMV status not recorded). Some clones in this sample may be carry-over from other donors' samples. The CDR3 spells CASSLVGLGDTQYF. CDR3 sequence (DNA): TGTGCCAGCAGCTTAGTGGGGCTAGGTGATACGCAGTATTTT. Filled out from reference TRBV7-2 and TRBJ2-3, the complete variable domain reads GAGVSQSPSNKVTEKGKDVELRCDPISGHTALYWYRQSLGQGLEFLIYFQGNSAPDKSGLPSDRFSAERTGGSVSTLTIQRTQQEDSAVYLCASSLVGLGDTQYFGPGTRLTVL.